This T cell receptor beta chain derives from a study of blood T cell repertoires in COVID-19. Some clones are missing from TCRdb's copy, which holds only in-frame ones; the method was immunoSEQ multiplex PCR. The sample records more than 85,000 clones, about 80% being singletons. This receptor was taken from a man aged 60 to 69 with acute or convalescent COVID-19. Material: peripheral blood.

CDR3 DNA sequence: TGTGCCAGTACCGCCCGACAGTCAACTAATGAAAAACTGTTTTTT. The encoded protein is CASTARQSTNEKLFF. J is TRBJ1-4 and V is TRBV19; maybe TRBD1 (5 bases). Germline CDR1 is LNHDA and CDR2 is SQIVND (reference sequence). The CDR3 is 15 amino acids. Trimming cost V 7 bases and J 0 bases, with 12 bases left between them.